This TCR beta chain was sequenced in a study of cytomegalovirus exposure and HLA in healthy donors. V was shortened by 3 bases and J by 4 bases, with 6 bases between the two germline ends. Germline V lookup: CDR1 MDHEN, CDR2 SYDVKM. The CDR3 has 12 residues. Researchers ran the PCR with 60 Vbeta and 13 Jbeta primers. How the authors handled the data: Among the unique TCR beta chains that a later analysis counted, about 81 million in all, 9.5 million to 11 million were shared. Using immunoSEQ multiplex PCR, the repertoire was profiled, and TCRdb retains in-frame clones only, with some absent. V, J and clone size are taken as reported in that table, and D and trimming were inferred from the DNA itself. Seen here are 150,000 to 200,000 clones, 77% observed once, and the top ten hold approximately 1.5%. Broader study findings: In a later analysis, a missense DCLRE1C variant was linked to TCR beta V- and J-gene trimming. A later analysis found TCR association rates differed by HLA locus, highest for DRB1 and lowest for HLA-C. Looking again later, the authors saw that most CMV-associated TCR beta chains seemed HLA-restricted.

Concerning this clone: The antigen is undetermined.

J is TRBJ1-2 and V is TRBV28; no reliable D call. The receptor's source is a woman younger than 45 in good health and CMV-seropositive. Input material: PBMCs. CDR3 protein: CASSLPVYGYTF. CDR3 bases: TGTGCCAGCAGTTTGCCAGTCTATGGCTACACCTTC.